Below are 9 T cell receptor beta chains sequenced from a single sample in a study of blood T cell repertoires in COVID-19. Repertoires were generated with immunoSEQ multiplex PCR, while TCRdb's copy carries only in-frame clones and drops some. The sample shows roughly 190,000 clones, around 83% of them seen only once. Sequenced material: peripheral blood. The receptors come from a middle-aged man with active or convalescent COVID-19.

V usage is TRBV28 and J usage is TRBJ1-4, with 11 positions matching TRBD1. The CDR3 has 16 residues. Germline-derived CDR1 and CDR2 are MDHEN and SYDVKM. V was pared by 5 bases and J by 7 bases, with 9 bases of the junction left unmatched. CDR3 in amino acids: CASSHARGQGGEKLFF. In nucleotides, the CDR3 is TGTGCCAGCAGTCACGCCCGGGGACAGGGGGGTGAAAAACTGTTTTTT.

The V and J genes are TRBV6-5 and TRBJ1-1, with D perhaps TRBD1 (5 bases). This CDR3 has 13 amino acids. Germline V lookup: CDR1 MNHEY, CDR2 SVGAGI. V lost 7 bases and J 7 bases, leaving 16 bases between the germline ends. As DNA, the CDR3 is TGTGCCAGCACCACCCTCCAGGGTTTTGAAGCTTTCTTT. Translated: CASTTLQGFEAFF.

The CDR3 sequence is CAWSNSGGPRNEQFF. In DNA, the CDR3 is TGTGCCTGGAGTAATAGCGGGGGGCCTCGGAATGAGCAGTTCTTC. J is TRBJ2-1 and V is TRBV30, with 10 bases aligning to TRBD2. Germline-derived CDR1 and CDR2 are GTSNPN and SVGIG (reference sequence). The V and J ends lost 2 bases and 7 bases, in that order; junction bases with no gene match: 8. CDR3 length: 15 amino acids. Drawing the rest from reference TRBV30 and TRBJ2-1, the complete variable domain is SQTIHQWPATLVQPVGSPLSLECTVEGTSNPNLYWYRQAAGRGLQLLFYSVGIGQISSEVPQNLSASRPQDRQFILSSKKLLLSDSGFYLCAWSNSGGPRNEQFFGPGTRLTVL.

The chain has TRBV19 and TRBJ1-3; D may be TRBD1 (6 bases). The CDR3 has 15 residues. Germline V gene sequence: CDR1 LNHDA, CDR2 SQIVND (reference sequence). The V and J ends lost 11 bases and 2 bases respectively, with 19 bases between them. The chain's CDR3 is CAQCRQVLPGNTIYF. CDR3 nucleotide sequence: TGTGCCCAATGTAGACAGGTACTTCCTGGAAACACCATATATTTT.

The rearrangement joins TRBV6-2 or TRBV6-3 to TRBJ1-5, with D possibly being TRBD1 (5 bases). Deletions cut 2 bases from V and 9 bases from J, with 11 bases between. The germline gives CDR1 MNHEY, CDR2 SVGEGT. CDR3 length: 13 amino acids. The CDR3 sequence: CASSYGTGGPQHF. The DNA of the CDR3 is TGTGCCAGCAGTTACGGGACGGGGGGGCCCCAGCATTTT.

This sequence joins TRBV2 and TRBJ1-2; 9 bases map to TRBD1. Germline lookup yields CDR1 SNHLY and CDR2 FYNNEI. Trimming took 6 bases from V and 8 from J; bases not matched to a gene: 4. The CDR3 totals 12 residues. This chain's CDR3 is CASSGTGSGYTF. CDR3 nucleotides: TGTGCCAGCAGCGGGACAGGGAGCGGCTACACCTTC.

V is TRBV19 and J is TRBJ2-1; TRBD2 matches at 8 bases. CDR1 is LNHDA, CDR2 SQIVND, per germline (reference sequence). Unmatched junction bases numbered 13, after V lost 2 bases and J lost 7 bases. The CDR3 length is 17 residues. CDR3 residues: CASSIQSGSLLRNEQFF. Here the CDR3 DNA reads TGTGCCAGTAGTATACAAAGCGGGAGTCTTTTGAGGAATGAGCAGTTCTTC.

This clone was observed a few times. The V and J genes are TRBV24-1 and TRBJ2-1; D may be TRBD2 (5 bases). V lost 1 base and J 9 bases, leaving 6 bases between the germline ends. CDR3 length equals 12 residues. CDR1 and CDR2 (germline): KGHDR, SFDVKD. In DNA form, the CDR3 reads TGTGCCACCAGTGATTTCGGAGGTGAGCAGTTCTTC. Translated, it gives CATSDFGGEQFF.

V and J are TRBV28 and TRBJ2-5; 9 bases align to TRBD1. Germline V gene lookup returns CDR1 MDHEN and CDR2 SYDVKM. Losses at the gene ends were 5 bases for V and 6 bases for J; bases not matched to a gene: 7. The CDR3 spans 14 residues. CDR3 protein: CASSPRTGAKTQYF. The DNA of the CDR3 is TGTGCCAGCAGTCCACGGACAGGGGCGAAGACCCAGTACTTC. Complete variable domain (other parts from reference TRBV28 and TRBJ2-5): DVKVTQSSRYLVKRTGEKVFLECVQDMDHENMFWYRQDPGLGLRLIYFSYDVKMKEKGDIPEGYSVSREKKERFSLILESASTNQTSMYLCASSPRTGAKTQYFGPGTRLLVL.